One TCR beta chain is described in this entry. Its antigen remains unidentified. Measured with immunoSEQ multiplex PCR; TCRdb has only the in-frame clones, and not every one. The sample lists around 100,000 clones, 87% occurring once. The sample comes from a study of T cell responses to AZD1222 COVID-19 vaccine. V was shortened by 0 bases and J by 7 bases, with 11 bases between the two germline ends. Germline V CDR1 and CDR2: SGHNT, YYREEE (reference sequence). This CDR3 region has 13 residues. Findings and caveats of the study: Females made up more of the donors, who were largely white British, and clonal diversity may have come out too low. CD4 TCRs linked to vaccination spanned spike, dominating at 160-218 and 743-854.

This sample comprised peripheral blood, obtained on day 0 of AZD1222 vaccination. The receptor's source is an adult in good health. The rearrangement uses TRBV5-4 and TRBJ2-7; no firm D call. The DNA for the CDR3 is TGTGCCAGCAGCTTGGGTCATTCGTGGGAGCAGTACTTC. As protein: CASSLGHSWEQYF.